This entry features one T cell receptor beta chain sequence. Its target is unknown. The entry originates in a study of CXCR3-negative and CXCR3-positive naive CD8 T cells. The libraries of TRB cDNA were prepared using 5' RACE with UMI labels. TCRdb reprocessed the 5' RACE reads, keeping one entry per CDR3 protein, no DNA. This sample's table has 60,000 to 65,000 distinct CDR3 sequences. Study-wide results and limits: With CXCR3 expression partially decreased after cryopreservation, most assays relied on fresh PBMCs. Compared with CXCR3-negative naive cells, CXCR3-positive naive cells showed more hydrophobic TRB CDR3s.

CDR3 length: 18 amino acids. The V gene's germline CDR1 is LGHNA and CDR2 YNFKEQ. Sequencing input: naive CXCR3+ CD8+ T cells from blood. Specified subset: CD45RO-CCR7+CD27+CD95- naive CD8+ T cells expressing CXCR3 (TNR3+). The V gene is TRBV4-2, the J gene TRBJ2-2; TCRdb picks TRBD2, but there is no DNA to check that call. The clonotype was recovered from a human donor in good health. Some clones in this sample may be carry-over from other donors' samples. The CDR3 protein is CASSPITSGLADTGELFF.